Each of the 29 T cell receptor beta chains below was sequenced from the same sample in a study of cytomegalovirus exposure and HLA in healthy donors. PCR was performed using 60 Vbeta and 13 Jbeta primers. Libraries were prepared by immunoSEQ multiplex PCR; TCRdb keeps only in-frame clonotypes and omits some of them. Of roughly 80,000 clones listed, roughly two thirds were seen once; the top ten hold 6.9%. The material sequenced was PBMCs. The receptors were gathered from a woman aged 45-59 years in good health and CMV-seropositive.

The rearrangement links TRBV6-5 to TRBJ2-2; 10 bases map to TRBD1. The trim removed 0 bases at V and 5 bases at J, leaving 0 bases unmatched. CDR1 is MNHEY and CDR2 is SVGAGI in the germline V gene. This CDR3 is built from 15 residues. The CDR3 nucleotides read TGTGCCAGCAGTTACTCGGGACAGGGGACCGGGGAGCTGTTTTTT. Protein: CASSYSGQGTGELFF.

The gene calls are TRBV29-1 and TRBJ2-5; 7 positions agree with TRBD1. This CDR3 region has 14 residues. The V gene end was trimmed by 3 bases and the J gene end by 7 bases; junction bases not matched to a gene: 11. The germline V gene encodes CDR1 SQVTM and CDR2 ANQGSEA. The CDR3 region is CSVEMTGSHGTQYF. CDR3 nucleotide sequence: TGCAGCGTTGAGATGACAGGGTCCCACGGGACCCAGTACTTC.

This rearrangement joins TRBV7-3 to TRBJ2-5, with D tentatively TRBD2 (7 bases). Trimming removed 1 base from V and 7 bases from J, with 13 bases in between. The CDR3 sequence is 14 residues long. Germline assignment: CDR1 SGHTA and CDR2 FQGTGA. CDR3 DNA: TGTGCCAGCAGCTTAAACAGGGAGGGAGGGACCCAGTACTTC. Its protein is CASSLNREGGTQYF.

This clone was seen a few times. This sequence joins TRBV27 and TRBJ1-4; 8 bases map to TRBD1. J gave up 7 bases and V 4 bases, and 17 bases lay outside the gene matches. The CDR3 is 18 amino acids. CDR1 MNHEY and CDR2 SMNVEV come from the germline V gene (reference sequence). The CDR3 here is CASSSTARDRGGGEKLFF. In DNA form, the CDR3 reads TGTGCCAGCAGTTCCACAGCCAGAGACAGGGGTGGCGGTGAAAAACTGTTTTTT.

The rearrangement joins TRBV6-1 to TRBJ2-7, with 8 bases identical to TRBD1. With V trimmed by 2 bases and J by 6 bases, 6 bases remained unmatched. The CDR3 loop spans 14 amino acids. Per the germline V gene, CDR1 is MNHNS and CDR2 is SASEGT. The CDR3, as DNA: TGTGCCAGCAGTGAAATGAGGACAGGGAGCGAGCAGTACGTC. This codes for CASSEMRTGSEQYV.

V and J are TRBV29-1 and TRBJ1-2; 9 nucleotides line up with TRBD1. Germline CDR1 reads SQVTM; CDR2 reads ANQGSEA. V was pared by 6 bases and J by 8 bases, with 10 bases of the junction left unmatched. The CDR3 spans 13 residues. The CDR3, as DNA: TGCAGCGTCGGTACAGGGGGCGGGGAGGGCTACACCTTC. It codes for CSVGTGGGEGYTF.

This chain uses TRBV6-1 with TRBJ1-1, with D maybe TRBD1 (6 bases). V was trimmed by 1 base and J by 5 bases, leaving 8 bases between them. The CDR3 covers 13 residues. Per germline, CDR1 MNHNS and CDR2 SASEGT. The CDR3, as DNA: TGTGCCAGCAGTGAAGAAGGGGGTACTGAAGCTTTCTTT. Its translation is CASSEEGGTEAFF.

In this sample, this clone turned up once. The chain recombines TRBV6-1 with TRBJ2-3; TRBD1 is a possible D gene (6 bases). CDR1 and CDR2 (germline): MNHNS, SASEGT. The CDR3 has 14 residues. V was pared by 4 bases and J by 3 bases, with 11 bases between. The DNA of the CDR3 is TGTGCCAGCAGTGTGGGGGCCCGTACAGATACGCAGTATTTT. This gives the protein CASSVGARTDTQYF.

The chain joins TRBV5-1 to TRBJ2-5; the match to TRBD1 covers 7 bases. The CDR3 contains 14 residues. V gave up 5 bases and J gave up 7 bases; unmatched junction bases: 11. Germline values: CDR1 SGHRS, CDR2 YFSETQ. DNA of the CDR3: TGCGCCAGCAGGACTGGGACAGACGTCAGGACCCAGTACTTC. Translating gives CASRTGTDVRTQYF.

The V and J genes are TRBV6-6 and TRBJ1-2, with 8 bases fitting TRBD1. The CDR3 is 15 amino acids. The ends lost 2 bases at V and 2 bases at J; junction bases unmatched: 4. Looked up from germline, CDR1 is MNHNY and CDR2 is SVGAGI (reference sequence). CDR3 sequence reads: CASSYQGATNYGYTF. The DNA for the CDR3 is TGTGCCAGCAGTTACCAGGGGGCCACCAACTATGGCTACACCTTC.

The genes are TRBV27 and TRBJ1-6, with D tentatively TRBD1 (6 bases). Germline V gene sequence: CDR1 MNHEY, CDR2 SMNVEV (reference sequence). Trimming pared 5 bases from V and 4 bases from J, leaving 12 bases between. The CDR3 contains 15 residues. As DNA, the CDR3 is TGTGCCAGCAGTCCACAGGGAAATTATAATTCACCCCTCCACTTT. Residues: CASSPQGNYNSPLHF.

The genes are TRBV1 and TRBJ2-3; TRBD2, the table's D call, lacks a check against the DNA. TRBV1 is flagged as a pseudogene. The CDR3 has 17 residues. CDR3 sequence reads: CTSSQGLAGCLHDTQYF. CDR3 nucleotides: TGCACCAGCAGCCAAGGACTAGCGGGATGCCTCCATGATACGCAGTATTTT.

V and J are TRBV7-9 and TRBJ1-2; 7 bases agree with TRBD1. The trim removed 3 bases at V and 4 bases at J, leaving 2 bases unmatched. CDR1 and CDR2 from the germline V gene are SEHNR and FQNEAQ (reference sequence). The CDR3 is 13 amino acids. The CDR3 nucleotides are TGTGCCAGCAGCTTTCCAGGGGGCTATGGCTACACCTTC. It specifies CASSFPGGYGYTF. Supplemented by reference TRBV7-9 and TRBJ1-2, the full variable domain reads DTGVSQNPRHKITKRGQNVTFRCDPISEHNRLYWYRQTLGQGPEFLTYFQNEAQLEKSRLLSDRFSAERPKGSFSTLEIQRTEQGDSAMYLCASSFPGGYGYTFGSGTRLTVV.

The chain carries TRBV11-2 and TRBJ2-7, with 7 bases aligning to TRBD1. The V gene end was trimmed by 5 bases and the J gene end by 3 bases; junction bases not matched to a gene: 4. Germline CDR1 and CDR2: SGHAT and FQNNGV. CDR3 length: 13 amino acids. CDR3 region: CASSLGDSYEQYF. DNA for the CDR3: TGTGCCAGCAGCCTTGGGGACAGCTACGAGCAGTACTTC.

J is TRBJ1-3 and V is TRBV30, with 7 bases that match TRBD1. The CDR3 is made up of 14 amino acids. From germline, CDR1 is GTSNPN and CDR2 SVGIG (reference sequence). With V trimmed by 6 bases and J by 2 bases, 7 bases remained unmatched. The CDR3 nucleotides read TGTGCCTGTGGACAGGAGTTTGCTGGAAACACCATATATTTT. This translates into CACGQEFAGNTIYF. The variable domain in full, completed from reference TRBV30 and TRBJ1-3, reads SQTIHQWPATLVQPVGSPLSLECTVEGTSNPNLYWYRQAAGRGLQLLFYSVGIGQISSEVPQNLSASRPQDRQFILSSKKLLLSDSGFYLCACGQEFAGNTIYFGEGSWLTVV.

A few counts support this clone. The V gene is TRBV4-1, the J gene TRBJ2-3; D possibly corresponds to TRBD1 (6 bases). The CDR3 runs to 15 residues. Germline V gene lookup returns CDR1 MGHRA and CDR2 YSYEKL. Trimming took 3 bases from V and 1 from J, leaving 11 bases between them. The CDR3 loop reads CASSHLGQRTDTQYF. CDR3 DNA: TGCGCCAGCAGCCACCTCGGACAGCGCACAGATACGCAGTATTTT.

J is TRBJ2-1 and V is TRBV13, with D tentatively TRBD2 (7 bases). This CDR3 has 15 residues. CDR1 and CDR2 from the germline V gene are PRHDT and FYEKMQ (reference sequence). V was pared by 2 bases and J by 7 bases, with 15 bases between. The CDR3 sequence: CASSLYEGGRNEQFF. DNA for the CDR3: TGTGCCAGCAGCTTATACGAGGGGGGGCGGAATGAGCAGTTCTTC. Combining the CDR3 with reference TRBV13 and TRBJ2-1 gives the whole variable domain AAGVIQSPRHLIKEKRETATLKCYPIPRHDTVYWYQQGPGQDPQFLISFYEKMQSDKGSIPDRFSAQQFSDYHSELNMSSLELGDSALYFCASSLYEGGRNEQFFGPGTRLTVL.

The J gene is TRBJ2-3, the V gene TRBV7-3, with a tentative D call TRBD1 (6 bases). Germline V gene data show CDR1 as SGHTA and CDR2 as FQGTGA. CDR3 length equals 13 residues. The V end lost 5 bases, the J end lost 3 bases, and 9 bases lay between the germline ends. The CDR3 loop reads CASSPTGTDTQYF. Here the CDR3 DNA reads TGTGCCAGCAGCCCGACAGGAACAGATACGCAGTATTTT.

The chain joins TRBV6-1 to TRBJ2-3; perhaps TRBD1 as D (5 bases). V lost 6 bases, J lost 0 bases, and 10 bases lay in between. Looked up from germline, CDR1 is MNHNS and CDR2 is SASEGT. This CDR3 is built from 14 residues. The CDR3 here is CASRGWTSTDTQYF. CDR3 coding DNA: TGTGCCAGCAGGGGGTGGACAAGCACAGATACGCAGTATTTT.

The rearrangement joins TRBV27 to TRBJ1-5; 8 bases map to TRBD1. Germline-derived CDR1 and CDR2 are MNHEY and SMNVEV (reference sequence). The CDR3 runs to 14 residues. With 7 bases clipped from V and 6 bases from J, the junction kept 8 bases outside the gene matches. Here the CDR3 reads CASKRTGWAQPQHF. As DNA, the CDR3 is TGTGCCAGCAAACGGACAGGGTGGGCTCAGCCCCAGCATTTT.

This clone was picked up one time. This CDR3 is also generated by other DNA sequences in the sample. The gene calls are TRBV7-9 and TRBJ2-3; possible D gene TRBD2, 5 bases. Trimming stripped 1 base from V and 2 bases from J, with 13 bases between. CDR1 and CDR2 from the germline V gene are SEHNR and FQNEAQ (reference sequence). The CDR3 has 16 amino acids. CDR3 bases: TGTGCCAGCAGCTTAGGGGCTAGCAGCCCCACAGATACGCAGTATTTT. Translation: CASSLGASSPTDTQYF. Full variable domain (remainder filled in from reference TRBV7-9 and TRBJ2-3): DTGVSQNPRHKITKRGQNVTFRCDPISEHNRLYWYRQTLGQGPEFLTYFQNEAQLEKSRLLSDRFSAERPKGSFSTLEIQRTEQGDSAMYLCASSLGASSPTDTQYFGPGTRLTVL.

The rearrangement links TRBV4-1 to TRBJ2-1; possibly TRBD2 for D (6 bases). CDR1 and CDR2 (germline): MGHRA, YSYEKL. CDR3 length equals 15 residues. Between the trimmed V and J ends, which lost 2 bases and 6 bases, there was a span of 14 bases. Here the CDR3 DNA reads TGCGCCAGCAGCCAACTAGCGCTAGGGGTCAATGAGCAGTTCTTC. Translated, it gives CASSQLALGVNEQFF.

The genes are TRBV5-1 and TRBJ2-7; D is possibly TRBD1 (5 bases). The length of the CDR3 is 13 residues. The germline V and J ends were trimmed by 5 bases and 3 bases, with 12 bases remaining between them. Per germline, CDR1 SGHRS and CDR2 YFSETQ. The CDR3 DNA is TGCGCCAGCAGTAGAGACAGTAACTACGAGCAGTACTTC. Translation gives CASSRDSNYEQYF.

This clone has more than one count but fewer than ten. At the DNA level, this CDR3 is encoded by other sequences in the same sample as well. The chain is built from TRBV10-1 and TRBJ2-2; 10 nucleotides line up with TRBD1. CDR1 and CDR2 (germline): WNHNN, SYGVQD (reference sequence). Trimming at V came to 0 bases and at J to 5 bases, leaving 3 bases not matched to a gene. This CDR3 has 16 amino acids. CDR3 sequence (DNA): TGCGCCAGCAGTGAGTCCGGGACAGGGGCTACCGGGGAGCTGTTTTTT. This gives the protein CASSESGTGATGELFF.

CDR3 in amino acids: CAWTSGGQGAKPEAFF. The CDR3 DNA reads TGTGCCTGGACCTCAGGGGGGCAGGGGGCGAAGCCTGAAGCTTTCTTT. The genes are TRBV30 and TRBJ1-1; TRBD1 aligns across 8 bases. Germline values: CDR1 GTSNPN, CDR2 SVGIG (reference sequence). The CDR3 contains 16 residues. V was clipped by 4 bases and J by 6 bases; unmatched bases: 16.

The chain has TRBV5-6 and TRBJ2-2; D is ambiguous. The CDR3 extends over 14 amino acids. Germline assignment: CDR1 SGHDT and CDR2 YYEEEE. V gave up 2 bases and J gave up 0 bases, with 5 bases separating them. The CDR3 here is CASSFTANTGELFF. CDR3 nucleotides: TGTGCCAGCAGCTTCACAGCGAACACCGGGGAGCTGTTTTTT.

This clone was observed a few times. This chain joins TRBV6-6 and TRBJ2-3, with unresolved D. V gave up 4 bases and J gave up 6 bases, with 8 bases separating them. CDR3 size: 12 residues. Germline CDR1 reads MNHNY; CDR2 reads SVGAGI (reference sequence). The CDR3 reads CASSFSSDTQYF. The CDR3 DNA follows: TGTGCCAGCAGTTTTAGTAGCGATACGCAGTATTTT.

This chain uses TRBV5-1 with TRBJ2-3; tentative D call: TRBD1 (6 bases). CDR1 is SGHRS and CDR2 is YFSETQ in the germline V gene. The CDR3 totals 15 residues. V was trimmed by 5 bases and J by 2 bases, leaving 15 bases between them. In DNA form, the CDR3 reads TGCGCCAGCAGGTATAGGACAGCAACCACAGATACGCAGTATTTT. It yields the protein CASRYRTATTDTQYF.

Here the CDR3 reads CASIAPWDNGYTF. As DNA, the CDR3 is TGTGCCAGCATAGCCCCATGGGACAATGGCTACACCTTC. V gene TRBV28 combines with J gene TRBJ1-2, with D possibly TRBD1 on 6 matching bases. Trimming pared 7 bases from V and 6 bases from J, leaving 15 bases between. Germline assignment: CDR1 MDHEN and CDR2 SYDVKM. This CDR3 has 13 amino acids.